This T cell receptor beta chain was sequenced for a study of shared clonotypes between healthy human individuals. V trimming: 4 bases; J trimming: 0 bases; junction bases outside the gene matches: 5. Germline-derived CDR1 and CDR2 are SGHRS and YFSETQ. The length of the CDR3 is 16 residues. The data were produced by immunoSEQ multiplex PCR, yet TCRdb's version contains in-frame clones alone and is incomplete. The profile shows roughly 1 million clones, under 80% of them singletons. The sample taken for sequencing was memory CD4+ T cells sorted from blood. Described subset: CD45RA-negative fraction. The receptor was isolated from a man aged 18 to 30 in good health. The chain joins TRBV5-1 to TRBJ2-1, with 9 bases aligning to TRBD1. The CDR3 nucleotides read TGCGCCAGCAGCCACGGACAGGGGAGCTCCTACAATGAGCAGTTCTTC. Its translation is CASSHGQGSSYNEQFF.